The 10 T cell receptor beta chains listed next were all sequenced from one sample in a study of CD8 T cells in ankylosing spondylitis (dated by TCRdb to the late 2010s). Library preparation used 5' RACE. The data were produced on an Illumina HiSeq 2500. In-frame beta chains were kept once TCRdb had trimmed the public reads at Q25 with fastp and called clones with MiXCR. Rows matching on CDR3 protein sequence are summarized as one entry with the most common DNA and genes. This sample gives a few hundred thousand distinct CDR3 sequences in total; around a tenth of them show up just once. About 10% of the sample comes from the top ten. Sequenced sample: blood, either unsorted or a sorted T cell fraction (not recorded which). Receptor source: a female donor with ankylosing spondylitis or in good health (not recorded which).

This clonotype showed up many times. The chain couples TRBV7-9 to TRBJ2-5; no firm D call. V shed 3 bases and J shed 1 base, with 9 bases lying between them. The CDR3 length is 14 residues. Germline CDR1 SEHNR, CDR2 FQNEAQ (reference sequence). The CDR3 nucleotides are TGTGCCAGCAGCTTCCTAACCTCCCAAGAGACCCAGTACTTC. It encodes CASSFLTSQETQYF.

The chain has TRBV5-1 and TRBJ1-3, with D maybe TRBD1 (6 bases). V was pared by 2 bases and J by 4 bases, with 16 bases between. The germline V gene encodes CDR1 SGHRS and CDR2 YFSETQ. The CDR3 covers 16 residues. Here the CDR3 DNA reads TGCGCCAGCAGCTTTTACGAGGGGGATCCAGGAAACACCATATATTTT. Residues: CASSFYEGDPGNTIYF.

This clonotype has a count of ten or more. This chain links TRBV20-1 with TRBJ2-1; tentatively, D is TRBD1 (6 bases). The CDR3 runs to 14 residues. Per germline, CDR1 DFQATT and CDR2 SNEGSKA (reference sequence). V shed 5 bases and J shed 9 bases, with 20 bases lying between them. The CDR3 protein is CSAVSPLQGFEQFF. The CDR3 DNA is TGCAGTGCTGTAAGCCCTCTACAGGGTTTTGAGCAGTTCTTC.

This clonotype was counted at least ten times. The chain links TRBV5-6 to TRBJ1-1; the D is unclear. The CDR3 totals 15 residues. Germline V gene lookup returns CDR1 SGHDT and CDR2 YYEEEE. The V end was cut by 4 bases, the J end by 3 bases, with 16 bases between. The CDR3 sequence is CASSRPLGVDTEAFF. In DNA form, the CDR3 reads TGTGCCAGCAGCCGCCCTTTGGGTGTGGACACTGAAGCTTTCTTT. The full variable domain, completed using reference TRBV5-6 and TRBJ1-1, is DAGVTQSPTHLIKTRGQQVTLRCSPKSGHDTVSWYQQALGQGPQFIFQYYEEEERQRGNFPDRFSGHQFPNYSSELNVNALLLGDSALYLCASSRPLGVDTEAFFGQGTRLTVV.

V and J are TRBV28 and TRBJ2-2; 9 nucleotides agree with TRBD1. The V gene end was trimmed by 5 bases and the J gene end by 5 bases; junction bases not matched to a gene: 9. Per the germline V gene, CDR1 is MDHEN and CDR2 is SYDVKM. The CDR3 runs to 16 residues. The CDR3 DNA follows: TGTGCCAGCAGTCAAAGGGACAGGGCGGTGACCGGGGAGCTGTTTTTT. Translating it yields CASSQRDRAVTGELFF. Drawing the rest from reference TRBV28 and TRBJ2-2, the complete variable domain is DVKVTQSSRYLVKRTGEKVFLECVQDMDHENMFWYRQDPGLGLRLIYFSYDVKMKEKGDIPEGYSVSREKKERFSLILESASTNQTSMYLCASSQRDRAVTGELFFGEGSRLTVL.

This clonotype was seen ten or more times. The CDR3 DNA reads as TGCGCCAGCAGCTTACAGGGAGAGCTGTTTTTT. Encoded protein: CASSLQGELFF. The chain uses TRBV5-1 and TRBJ2-2; D is perhaps TRBD1 (6 bases). Germline V lookup: CDR1 SGHRS, CDR2 YFSETQ. CDR3 length: 11 amino acids. The V end was cut by 2 bases, the J end by 11 bases, with 7 bases between.

This clonotype was counted only a few times. The chain uses TRBV5-6 and TRBJ1-1; D not resolved. In germline, CDR1 is SGHDT, CDR2 YYEEEE. V shed 4 bases and J shed 5 bases, with 9 bases lying between them. The CDR3 spans 12 residues. CDR3 bases: TGTGCCAGCAGCGGAGCGGGGACTGAAGCTTTCTTT. It yields the protein CASSGAGTEAFF.

This clonotype was seen at least ten times. The chain is built from TRBV2 and TRBJ2-6; D perhaps matches TRBD2 (5 bases). Looked up from germline, CDR1 is SNHLY and CDR2 is FYNNEI. Trimming shortened V by 5 bases and J by 0 bases, and 11 bases separated the two germline ends. The CDR3 is 16 residues long. CDR3 DNA: TGTGCCAGCAGTAGTACGGGGTTCTCTGGGGCCAACGTCCTGACTTTC. This encodes CASSSTGFSGANVLTF.

The CDR3 DNA reads TGTGCCATCAGCCGGGACAGATCTCAGAGCGGGGAGCTGTTTTTT. Its protein product is CAISRDRSQSGELFF. The chain is built from TRBV10-3 and TRBJ2-2, with TRBD1 matching over 7 bases. The ends lost 6 bases at V and 7 bases at J; junction bases unmatched: 11. Per the germline V gene, CDR1 is ENHRY and CDR2 is SYGVKD. This CDR3 region has 15 residues.

This clonotype was detected many times. The V call is TRBV12-3 or TRBV12-4, the J call TRBJ1-6, with 8 nucleotides matching TRBD1. V gave up 5 bases and J gave up 9 bases; unmatched junction bases: 9. The CDR3 has 15 residues. CDR3: CASSGTGTGISPLHF. Here the CDR3 DNA reads TGTGCCAGCAGTGGAACCGGGACAGGAATTTCACCCCTCCACTTT.